The 26 T cell receptor beta chains below come from one sample, sequenced in a study of cytomegalovirus exposure and HLA in healthy donors. The PCR had 60 Vbeta and 13 Jbeta primers. Produced via immunoSEQ multiplex PCR; TCRdb's table is partial and in-frame only. The table includes 120,000 or so clones, 81% detected once. Sample: PBMCs. These receptors originate from a man in his late teens or twenties in good health and CMV-seropositive.

The chain uses TRBV6-6 and TRBJ2-5; 9 nucleotides line up with TRBD2. The CDR3 covers 14 residues. V lost 8 bases to trimming and J lost 4 bases; unmatched junction nucleotides: 8. The germline CDR1 and CDR2 sequences are MNHNY and SVGAGI (reference sequence). This CDR3 is CASRLPAGGETQYF. CDR3 bases: TGTGCCAGCCGCCTTCCAGCGGGAGGAGAGACCCAGTACTTC.

The CDR3 is CAWTAKFGEQFF. CDR3 coding DNA: TGTGCCTGGACCGCCAAATTCGGTGAGCAGTTCTTC. This rearrangement joins TRBV30 to TRBJ2-1; D uncertain. The CDR3 runs 12 residues. Deletions cut 4 bases from V and 9 bases from J, with 13 bases between. The germline V gene has CDR1 GTSNPN and CDR2 SVGIG (reference sequence). Filled out from reference TRBV30 and TRBJ2-1, the complete variable domain reads SQTIHQWPATLVQPVGSPLSLECTVEGTSNPNLYWYRQAAGRGLQLLFYSVGIGQISSEVPQNLSASRPQDRQFILSSKKLLLSDSGFYLCAWTAKFGEQFFGPGTRLTVL.

This clone was seen a single time. The chain carries TRBV5-6 and TRBJ2-3; maybe TRBD2 (5 bases). The CDR3 is 15 residues long. Germline V lookup: CDR1 SGHDT, CDR2 YYEEEE. Trimming pared 6 bases from V and 1 base from J, leaving 15 bases between. CDR3 nucleotides: TGTGCCAGCACCTGGGGTCGGCGGGGCACAGATACGCAGTATTTT. Translating gives CASTWGRRGTDTQYF.

This clone has only one observation. The J gene is TRBJ2-1, the V gene TRBV5-1; TRBD1 matches at 8 bases. The CDR3 runs to 15 residues. Germline V gene lookup returns CDR1 SGHRS and CDR2 YFSETQ. V was clipped by 0 bases and J by 5 bases; unmatched bases: 4. CDR3 DNA sequence: TGCGCCAGCAGCTTGGGTGGGACAGGAGACAATGAGCAGTTCTTC. Its translation: CASSLGGTGDNEQFF.

Only a few counts were recorded for this clone. The CDR3 bases are TGCGCCAGCAGCGGAAACAGGGGGCCTTACGAGCAGTACTTC. This sequence encodes CASSGNRGPYEQYF. The gene calls are TRBV5-1 and TRBJ2-7; TRBD1 agrees at 9 bases. The germline CDR1 and CDR2 sequences are SGHRS and YFSETQ. The CDR3 consists of 14 residues. Trimming removed 4 bases from V and 4 bases from J; junction bases left unmatched: 6.

V is TRBV7-9 and J is TRBJ1-2, with 7 bases that match TRBD1. Germline V CDR1 and CDR2: SEHNR, FQNEAQ (reference sequence). CDR3 length: 15 residues. The V segment lost 5 bases and the J segment 4 bases; nucleotides outside the gene matches: 10. The CDR3 here is CASSPGTAEGYGYTF. DNA of the CDR3: TGTGCCAGCAGCCCGGGGACAGCGGAAGGCTATGGCTACACCTTC.

This chain connects TRBV6-1 to TRBJ2-3; 8 bases fit TRBD2. CDR1 and CDR2 (germline): MNHNS, SASEGT. The V and J ends lost 7 bases and 2 bases, in that order; junction bases with no gene match: 8. CDR3 length: 15 amino acids. The CDR3 sequence: CASKPSAGATDTQYF. The CDR3 bases are TGTGCCAGCAAGCCCTCAGCGGGGGCCACAGATACGCAGTATTTT.

The gene calls are TRBV11-2 and TRBJ2-5; D unresolved. The CDR3 runs to 13 residues. Germline V lookup: CDR1 SGHAT, CDR2 FQNNGV. Between the trimmed V and J ends, which lost 8 bases and 2 bases, there was a span of 12 bases. The CDR3 bases are TGTGCCAGCGTGGGCAGCCTACAAGAGACCCAGTACTTC. Translated: CASVGSLQETQYF. The full variable domain, completed using reference TRBV11-2 and TRBJ2-5, is EAGVAQSPRYKIIEKRQSVAFWCNPISGHATLYWYQQILGQGPKLLIQFQNNGVVDDSQLPKDRFSAERLKGVDSTLKIQPAKLEDSAVYLCASVGSLQETQYFGPGTRLLVL.

V usage is TRBV6-5 and J usage is TRBJ1-1; a weak D match, TRBD1 (5 bases). The germline V gene encodes CDR1 MNHEY and CDR2 SVGAGI. This CDR3 is 12 amino acids long. The V and J ends lost 3 bases and 12 bases respectively, with 14 bases between them. Here the CDR3 reads CASSYGEQDTFF. As DNA, the CDR3 is TGTGCCAGCAGTTATGGTGAACAGGATACTTTCTTT.

The V gene is TRBV27, the J gene TRBJ2-7; 7 bases are a match to TRBD1. CDR1 and CDR2 from the germline V gene are MNHEY and SMNVEV (reference sequence). V shed 6 bases and J 0 bases; nucleotides not matched to a gene: 2. The CDR3 is made up of 13 amino acids. The CDR3 coding sequence is TGTGCCAGCAGGGACAGGAGCTCCTACGAGCAGTACTTC. Translation gives CASRDRSSYEQYF.

The chain joins TRBV11-2 to TRBJ2-2; the D is unclear. The CDR3 has 16 amino acids. Germline assignment: CDR1 SGHAT and CDR2 FQNNGV. Trimming cost V 2 bases and J 5 bases, with 15 bases left between them. CDR3 sequence (DNA): TGTGCCAGCAGCTTAAATTCGGCCACGCGGACCGGGGAGCTGTTTTTT. Its translation: CASSLNSATRTGELFF.

This clone was recorded only once. The V and J genes are TRBV19 and TRBJ2-3; 7 bases fit TRBD1. The CDR3 totals 16 residues. Germline loops: CDR1 LNHDA, CDR2 SQIVND (reference sequence). Trimming removed 5 bases from V and 6 bases from J; junction bases left unmatched: 14. CDR3 region: CASSLNRDRLYDTQYF. As DNA, the CDR3 is TGTGCCAGTAGTCTAAACCGGGACAGACTATACGATACGCAGTATTTT.

V is TRBV6-5 and J is TRBJ1-2, with 9 bases fitting TRBD1. Trimming at V came to 0 bases and at J to 9 bases, leaving 11 bases not matched to a gene. Germline CDR1 is MNHEY and CDR2 is SVGAGI. The CDR3 is made up of 16 amino acids. CDR3: CASSYSGTGRVYSYTF. The CDR3, as DNA: TGTGCCAGCAGTTACTCAGGGACAGGGAGAGTATACAGCTACACCTTC.

This clone was seen a few times. An end of the junction does not agree with germline; a read error may underlie this. This chain joins TRBV7-9 and TRBJ2-7, with a possible D match to TRBD1 (6 bases). Germline CDR1 reads SEHNR; CDR2 reads FQNEAQ (reference sequence). The CDR3 runs 13 residues. Here the CDR3 DNA reads TGTTCCAGCAGCTTACGACAGGCCTACGAGCAGTACTTC. Translating gives CSSSLRQAYEQYF.

The V and J genes are TRBV2 and TRBJ2-7; 10 bases line up with TRBD1. The CDR3 is 14 residues long. J was trimmed by 2 bases and V by 8 bases; bases with no gene match: 6. The germline V gene has CDR1 SNHLY and CDR2 FYNNEI. The CDR3 DNA reads TGTGCCAGCCTTGGGACAGGGGACACCTACGAGCAGTACTTC. The encoded protein is CASLGTGDTYEQYF.

The gene calls are TRBV5-1 and TRBJ2-3; no definite D call. Germline lookup yields CDR1 SGHRS and CDR2 YFSETQ. The CDR3 is 16 residues long. V lost 1 base and J lost 2, with 14 bases in between. This chain's CDR3 is CASSLLGGSTTDTQYF. DNA for the CDR3: TGCGCCAGCAGCTTGCTTGGTGGCTCCACCACAGATACGCAGTATTTT. Using reference TRBV5-1 and TRBJ2-3 for the parts outside the CDR3, the full variable domain is KAGVTQTPRYLIKTRGQQVTLSCSPISGHRSVSWYQQTPGQGLQFLFEYFSETQRNKGNFPGRFSGRQFSNSRSEMNVSTLELGDSALYLCASSLLGGSTTDTQYFGPGTRLTVL.

The chain has TRBV5-1 and TRBJ1-5; D remains ambiguous. The germline V gene encodes CDR1 SGHRS and CDR2 YFSETQ. The CDR3 covers 14 residues. V shed 4 bases and J shed 5 bases, with 13 bases lying between them. The CDR3 DNA follows: TGCGCCAGCAGCAAGGACGGCGGGGATCAGCCCCAGCATTTT. This encodes CASSKDGGDQPQHF.

The V and J genes are TRBV2 and TRBJ1-2; no definite D call. CDR1 SNHLY and CDR2 FYNNEI come from the germline V gene. V was trimmed by 5 bases and J by 4 bases, leaving 17 bases between them. The CDR3 runs to 15 residues. The CDR3 DNA is TGTGCCAGCAGTCTATCTCGGGGTATTGGCTATGGCTACACCTTC. It encodes CASSLSRGIGYGYTF.

This sequence joins TRBV5-1 and TRBJ2-3; possible D gene TRBD2, 6 bases. The CDR3 runs 14 residues. Trimming shortened V by 4 bases and J by 2 bases, and 11 bases separated the two germline ends. Germline V lookup: CDR1 SGHRS, CDR2 YFSETQ. The CDR3 here is CASSMDYLTDTQYF. CDR3 DNA sequence: TGCGCCAGCAGCATGGACTACCTCACAGATACGCAGTATTTT.

Of note for this clone: Other DNA sequences in the sample encode the same CDR3. The chain employs TRBV5-1 and TRBJ2-7; 8 bases line up with TRBD1. Germline trimming cut 4 bases from V and 5 bases from J; bases unmatched to any gene: 11. Looked up from germline, CDR1 is SGHRS and CDR2 is YFSETQ. This CDR3 has 15 amino acids. In DNA form, the CDR3 reads TGCGCCAGCAGCCTGAGAGGACAGGGAAGGGACGAGCAGTACTTC. Translation: CASSLRGQGRDEQYF.

The V and J genes are TRBV6-5 and TRBJ1-5; D gene ambiguous. CDR3 length equals 15 residues. Trimming took 6 bases from V and 1 from J, leaving 13 bases between them. Germline loops: CDR1 MNHEY, CDR2 SVGAGI. The DNA for the CDR3 is TGTGCCAGCAGCCCCAGACGGGGAAGCAATCAGCCCCAGCATTTT. Translated: CASSPRRGSNQPQHF.

A few counts support this clone. This chain joins TRBV30 and TRBJ1-3; TRBD1 matches at 8 bases. The J segment lost 4 bases and the V segment lost 2 bases, leaving 4 bases of the junction unmatched. In germline, CDR1 is GTSNPN, CDR2 SVGIG (reference sequence). The CDR3 contains 14 residues. The chain's CDR3 is CAWSPGTGGNTIYF. CDR3 DNA sequence: TGTGCCTGGAGTCCCGGGACAGGAGGAAACACCATATATTTT.

The chain recombines TRBV9 with TRBJ2-1; TRBD2 matches 12 bases. The CDR3 spans 17 residues. Germline CDR1 and CDR2: SGDLS and YYNGEE. Trimming at V came to 0 bases and at J to 9 bases, leaving 10 bases not matched to a gene. In DNA form, the CDR3 reads TGTGCCAGCAGCGTAGGACTAGCGGGGGCCGATAATACTGAGCAGTTCTTC. Its protein is CASSVGLAGADNTEQFF.

The chain links TRBV7-2 to TRBJ2-1, with D possibly matching TRBD1 (6 bases). The germline V and J ends were trimmed by 6 bases and 2 bases, with 14 bases remaining between them. This CDR3 contains 15 residues. CDR1 and CDR2 (germline): SGHTA, FQGNSA. The CDR3, as DNA: TGTGCCAGCAGGTCGACAGGTGACCCCTACAATGAGCAGTTCTTC. Its translation: CASRSTGDPYNEQFF.

The V call is TRBV5-1, the J call TRBJ2-5; weak D call: TRBD2 (6 bases). The CDR3 consists of 16 residues. With 0 bases removed from V and 7 bases from J, the gap between germline ends came to 19 bases. Germline CDR1 and CDR2: SGHRS and YFSETQ. The CDR3 spells CASSLAGTIFGGTQYF. As DNA, the CDR3 is TGCGCCAGCAGCTTGGCCGGGACCATATTCGGGGGGACCCAGTACTTC.

J is TRBJ1-2 and V is TRBV2; 10 bases are a match to TRBD1. The length of the CDR3 is 20 residues. Germline CDR1 and CDR2: SNHLY and FYNNEI. The J segment lost 3 bases and the V segment lost 4 bases, leaving 20 bases of the junction unmatched. Here the CDR3 reads CASSGRGQGIGLVEHYGYTF. DNA for the CDR3: TGTGCCAGCAGTGGGAGGGGACAGGGGATTGGTTTGGTCGAACACTATGGCTACACCTTC.